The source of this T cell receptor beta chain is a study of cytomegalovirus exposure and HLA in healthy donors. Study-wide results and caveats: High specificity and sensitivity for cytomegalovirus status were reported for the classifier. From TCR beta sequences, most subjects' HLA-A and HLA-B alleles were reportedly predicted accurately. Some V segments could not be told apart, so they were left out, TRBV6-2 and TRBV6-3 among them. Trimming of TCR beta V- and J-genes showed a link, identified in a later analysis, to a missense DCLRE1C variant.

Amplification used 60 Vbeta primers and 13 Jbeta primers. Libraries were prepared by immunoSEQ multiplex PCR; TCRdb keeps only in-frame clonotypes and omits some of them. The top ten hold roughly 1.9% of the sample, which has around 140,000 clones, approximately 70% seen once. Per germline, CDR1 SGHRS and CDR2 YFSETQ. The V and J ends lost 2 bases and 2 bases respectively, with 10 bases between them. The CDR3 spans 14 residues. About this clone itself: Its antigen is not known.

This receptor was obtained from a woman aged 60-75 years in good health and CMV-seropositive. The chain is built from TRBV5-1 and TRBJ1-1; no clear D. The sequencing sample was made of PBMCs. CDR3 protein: CASSFPEGNTEAFF. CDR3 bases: TGCGCCAGCAGCTTTCCCGAGGGTAACACTGAAGCTTTCTTT.